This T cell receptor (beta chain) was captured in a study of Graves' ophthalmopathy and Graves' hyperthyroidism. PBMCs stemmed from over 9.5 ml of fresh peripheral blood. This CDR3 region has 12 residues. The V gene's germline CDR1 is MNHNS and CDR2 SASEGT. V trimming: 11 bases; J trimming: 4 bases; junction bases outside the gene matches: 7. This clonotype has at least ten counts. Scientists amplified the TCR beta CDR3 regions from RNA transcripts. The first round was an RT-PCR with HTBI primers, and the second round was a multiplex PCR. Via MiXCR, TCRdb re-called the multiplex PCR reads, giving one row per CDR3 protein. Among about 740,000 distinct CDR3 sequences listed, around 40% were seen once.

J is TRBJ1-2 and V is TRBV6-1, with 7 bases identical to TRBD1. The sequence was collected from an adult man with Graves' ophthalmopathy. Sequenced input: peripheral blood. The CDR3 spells CAGRDSIYGYTF. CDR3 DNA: TGTGCCGGTAGGGACAGCATCTATGGCTACACCTTC.